Presented here are 30 T cell receptor beta chains from one specimen sequenced in a study of human T cells and chemical hapten exposure. Time point here: patch test 1, 2 weeks after DPC sensitization. Treatment denoted: therapeutic diphenylcyclopropenone sensitization with weekly scalp DPC. One entry per CDR3 protein, called by TCRdb with MiXCR from the RACE reads. The table lists about 120,000 distinct CDR3 sequences, approximately 15% of them singletons. The specimen was whole blood, collected in connection with sensitization to the hapten diphenylcyclopropenone (DPC). The source of these receptors is a man younger than 35 with alopecia areata. Some clones in this sample may be carry-over from other donors' samples.

This clonotype was counted a few times. This rearrangement joins TRBV18 to TRBJ2-7; TRBD2 is a possible D gene (5 bases). The CDR3 has 14 residues. Looked up from germline, CDR1 is KGHSH and CDR2 is LQKENI. V lost 5 bases and J 3 bases, leaving 14 bases between the germline ends. The CDR3: CASSGGADRYEQYF. For the CDR3, the DNA is TGTGCCAGCTCAGGCGGAGCGGACCGCTACGAGCAGTACTTC.

The CDR3 spells CSARARAVLAKNIQYF. In DNA, the CDR3 is TGCAGTGCTAGAGCAAGAGCGGTTTTAGCCAAAAACATTCAGTACTTC. V is TRBV20-1 and J is TRBJ2-4, with a weak D call TRBD2 (5 bases). Germline CDR1 DFQATT, CDR2 SNEGSKA (reference sequence). The CDR3 spans 16 residues. With 1 base removed from V and 0 bases from J, the gap between germline ends came to 13 bases.

The table lists this clonotype with a few counts. The chain is built from TRBV5-4 and TRBJ1-2; 8 bases map to TRBD1. The CDR3 has 14 amino acids. The J segment lost 2 bases and the V segment lost 5 bases, leaving 5 bases of the junction unmatched. Per the germline V gene, CDR1 is SGHNT and CDR2 is YYREEE (reference sequence). CDR3 nucleotide sequence: TGTGCCAGCAGGCCGGGACAGGCGAACTATGGCTACACCTTC. Amino acids: CASRPGQANYGYTF.

This clonotype was found a few times. This chain uses TRBV10-3 with TRBJ2-3; D call uncertain. Per the germline V gene, CDR1 is ENHRY and CDR2 is SYGVKD. The V and J ends lost 0 bases and 0 bases respectively, with 7 bases between them. This CDR3 has 15 residues. The CDR3 DNA is TGTGCCATCAGTGAGTCCAGCTCTAGCACAGATACGCAGTATTTT. As protein: CAISESSSSTDTQYF.

This clonotype was counted only a few times. V is TRBV29-1 and J is TRBJ1-1; the D gene is possibly TRBD1 (6 bases). V lost 3 bases, J lost 11 bases, and 16 bases lay in between. There are 12 residues in the CDR3. CDR1 is SQVTM and CDR2 is ANQGSEA in the germline V gene. CDR3 protein: CSVDRGGGVAFF. In DNA, the CDR3 is TGCAGCGTTGATCGCGGAGGGGGGGTTGCTTTCTTT.

This rearrangement joins TRBV7-2 to TRBJ2-1, with D unclear. The CDR3 sequence is 12 residues long. Trimming shortened V by 7 bases and J by 0 bases, and 4 bases separated the two germline ends. Germline loops: CDR1 SGHTA, CDR2 FQGNSA. The CDR3 region is CASTISYNEQFF. Written as DNA, the CDR3 is TGTGCCAGCACCATCTCCTACAATGAGCAGTTCTTC. The variable domain in full, with the rest retrieved from reference TRBV7-2 and TRBJ2-1, is GAGVSQSPSNKVTEKGKDVELRCDPISGHTALYWYRQSLGQGLEFLIYFQGNSAPDKSGLPSDRFSAERTGGSVSTLTIQRTQQEDSAVYLCASTISYNEQFFGPGTRLTVL.

This clonotype was counted between two and nine times. V gene TRBV11-2 combines with J gene TRBJ2-2, with D perhaps matching TRBD1 (5 bases). The CDR3 is 15 residues long. The V end lost 3 bases, the J end lost 6 bases, and 14 bases lay between the germline ends. Germline V gene lookup returns CDR1 SGHAT and CDR2 FQNNGV. The CDR3 reads CASSFGREGAGELFF. CDR3 bases: TGTGCCAGCAGCTTTGGCAGGGAAGGCGCCGGGGAGCTGTTTTTT. The entire variable domain, with the rest obtained from reference TRBV11-2 and TRBJ2-2, is as follows: EAGVAQSPRYKIIEKRQSVAFWCNPISGHATLYWYQQILGQGPKLLIQFQNNGVVDDSQLPKDRFSAERLKGVDSTLKIQPAKLEDSAVYLCASSFGREGAGELFFGEGSRLTVL.

This clonotype has a handful of counts. CDR3 residues: CASSGTRQSGQPQHF. The CDR3, as DNA: TGTGCCAGCAGCGGAACGCGACAGTCGGGTCAGCCCCAGCATTTT. The genes are TRBV6-5 and TRBJ1-5; perhaps TRBD1 as D (5 bases). CDR1 is MNHEY, CDR2 SVGAGI, per germline. The CDR3 spans 15 residues. V was pared by 6 bases and J by 6 bases, with 18 bases between.

Concerning this clonotype: A much bigger clone sits one base away, suggesting this may be a read error. The chain uses TRBV6-4 and TRBJ2-1; unclear D gene. V dropped 5 bases and J dropped 3 bases, with 5 bases sitting between them. Germline loops: CDR1 MRHNA, CDR2 SNTAGT. This CDR3 is 12 amino acids long. The CDR3 reads CASSNNYNEQFF. The CDR3 region has the DNA TGTGCCAGCAGTAACAACTACAATGAGCAGTTCTTC.

This clonotype has at least ten counts. The CDR3 loop reads CASSEIQGGTTEAFF. CDR3 DNA sequence: TGCGCCAGCAGTGAAATTCAGGGAGGGACCACTGAAGCTTTCTTT. The chain links TRBV10-1 to TRBJ1-1; D is possibly TRBD1 (5 bases). The V and J ends lost 3 bases and 4 bases respectively, with 15 bases between them. The CDR3 spans 15 residues. CDR1 and CDR2 from the germline V gene are WNHNN and SYGVQD (reference sequence).

This chain joins TRBV27 and TRBJ1-1, with 9 bases matching TRBD1. The CDR3 spans 19 residues. Germline V gives CDR1 MNHEY, CDR2 SMNVEV (reference sequence). J lost 2 bases, V lost 1 base, and 14 bases had no gene match. The CDR3 is CASSLFAPGQGKGNTEAFF. In DNA, the CDR3 is TGTGCCAGCAGTTTATTCGCTCCGGGACAGGGAAAGGGAAACACTGAAGCTTTCTTT.

The chain uses TRBV2 and TRBJ2-5; TRBD1 matches at 7 bases. V shed 3 bases and J 1 base; nucleotides not matched to a gene: 8. The CDR3 totals 16 residues. Per the germline V gene, CDR1 is SNHLY and CDR2 is FYNNEI. CDR3: CASSDLGTVLQETQYF. DNA for the CDR3: TGTGCCAGCAGTGACTTAGGGACAGTACTCCAAGAGACCCAGTACTTC.

This clonotype was seen only a few times. The chain uses TRBV4-1 and TRBJ2-7; D is ambiguous. V lost 0 bases and J lost 3, with 12 bases in between. Germline assignment: CDR1 MGHRA and CDR2 YSYEKL. This CDR3 has 15 amino acids. The chain's CDR3 is CASSQDKPADYEQYV. The CDR3 bases are TGCGCCAGCAGCCAAGATAAGCCCGCTGACTACGAGCAGTACGTC.

This clonotype showed up just a few times. V gene TRBV6-2 or TRBV6-3 combines with J gene TRBJ2-7; D perhaps matches TRBD1 (6 bases). The CDR3 spans 15 residues. Trimming pared 0 bases from V and 4 bases from J, leaving 13 bases between. Germline CDR1 MNHEY, CDR2 SVGEGT. The CDR3 nucleotides are TGTGCCAGCAGTTACTCGAAATGGGGGCTGTACGAGCAGTACGTC. Its protein is CASSYSKWGLYEQYV.

In this sample, this clonotype turned up a few times. The V call is TRBV2, the J call TRBJ1-1; D not certain. Per the germline V gene, CDR1 is SNHLY and CDR2 is FYNNEI. The CDR3 extends over 15 amino acids. V was pared by 4 bases and J by 1 base, with 13 bases between. CDR3 sequence (DNA): TGTGCCAGCAGTGCCCTTTGGGCGGAGAACACTGAAGCTTTCTTT. It codes for CASSALWAENTEAFF. Full variable domain (rest looked up from reference TRBV2 and TRBJ1-1): EPEVTQTPSHQVTQMGQEVILRCVPISNHLYFYWYRQILGQKVEFLVSFYNNEISEKSEIFDDQFSVERPDGSNFTLKIRSTKLEDSAMYFCASSALWAENTEAFFGQGTRLTVV.

This clonotype has only a few counts. The rearrangement links TRBV7-9 to TRBJ1-1, with 8 bases identical to TRBD1. This CDR3 comprises 14 residues. V shed 4 bases and J 4 bases; nucleotides not matched to a gene: 5. CDR1 and CDR2 from the germline V gene are SEHNR and FQNEAQ (reference sequence). In DNA form, the CDR3 reads TGTGCCAGCAGCTACGGGACAGGACTCACTGAAGCTTTCTTT. Translation gives CASSYGTGLTEAFF.

The chain carries TRBV21-1 and TRBJ2-3. TRBV21-1 is a known pseudogene. The CDR3 runs 15 residues. In DNA form, the CDR3 reads TGTGCCAGCAGCAATTTTTTGGACAGCACAGATACGCAGTATTTT. This encodes CASSNFLDSTDTQYF.

This clonotype turned up a few times. The gene calls are TRBV18 and TRBJ2-2, with no clear D. The CDR3 covers 15 residues. Trimming took off 3 bases at V and 2 bases at J, with 10 bases between the two ends. Germline CDR1 reads KGHSH; CDR2 reads LQKENI. The CDR3 coding sequence is TGTGCCAGCTCACCGTCGGCTACCAACACCGGGGAGCTGTTTTTT. This codes for CASSPSATNTGELFF.

V is TRBV6-5 and J is TRBJ1-2; 9 nucleotides agree with TRBD1. Germline CDR1 MNHEY, CDR2 SVGAGI. This CDR3 contains 17 residues. V was clipped by 8 bases and J by 0 bases; unmatched bases: 13. The DNA for the CDR3 is TGTGCCAGCCGAAGTCCCGGGACAGGGCCCCCTAACTATGGCTACACCTTC. Translating gives CASRSPGTGPPNYGYTF.

This clonotype is termed medium-sized. The chain employs TRBV7-3 and TRBJ2-2; D remains unclear. V lost 5 bases and J lost 2, with 3 bases in between. This CDR3 is 12 amino acids long. Looked up from germline, CDR1 is SGHTA and CDR2 is FQGTGA. This CDR3 is CASSLNTGELFF. The CDR3 DNA reads TGTGCCAGCAGCCTAAACACCGGGGAGCTGTTTTTT. The whole variable domain, filled in from reference TRBV7-3 and TRBJ2-2, reads GAGVSQTPSNKVTEKGKYVELRCDPISGHTALYWYRQSLGQGPEFLIYFQGTGAADDSGLPNDRFFAVRPEGSVSTLKIQRTERGDSAVYLCASSLNTGELFFGEGSRLTVL.

This clonotype was observed a few times. The chain joins TRBV29-1 to TRBJ1-5; 8 bases are shared with TRBD1. V lost 5 bases and J lost 4; bases outside the gene matches: 10. The V gene's germline CDR1 is SQVTM and CDR2 ANQGSEA. The CDR3 covers 15 residues. The CDR3 coding sequence is TGCAGCGTTATCATAGACAGGGGACGGAATCAGCCCCAGCATTTT. It translates to CSVIIDRGRNQPQHF.

V usage is TRBV12-3 or TRBV12-4 and J usage is TRBJ1-5; D is unresolved. CDR3 length equals 14 residues. With 5 bases removed from V and 3 bases from J, the gap between germline ends came to 11 bases. Here the CDR3 DNA reads TGTGCCAGCAGTCTGGGCCAATTCAATCAGCCCCAGCATTTT. It specifies CASSLGQFNQPQHF.

This clonotype has only a few counts. The V call is TRBV9, the J call TRBJ2-2, with D uncertain. There are 13 residues in the CDR3. Germline V gene data show CDR1 as SGDLS and CDR2 as YYNGEE. Trimming shortened V by 4 bases and J by 6 bases, and 10 bases separated the two germline ends. CDR3 sequence reads: CASSRFDPGELFF. CDR3 coding DNA: TGTGCCAGCAGCCGTTTTGACCCCGGGGAGCTGTTTTTT.

This clonotype was seen more than once but under ten times. The chain employs TRBV5-4 and TRBJ1-4; possibly TRBD1 for D (6 bases). V lost 4 bases and J 8 bases, leaving 9 bases between the germline ends. Germline V gene lookup returns CDR1 SGHNT and CDR2 YYREEE (reference sequence). The CDR3 spans 12 residues. The CDR3 bases are TGTGCCAGCAGCATAACAGGGGAAAAACTGTTTTTT. As protein: CASSITGEKLFF.

The chain has TRBV7-6 and TRBJ2-5; no firm D call. Trimming took 1 base from V and 2 from J, leaving 5 bases between them. Per the germline V gene, CDR1 is SGHVS and CDR2 is FNYEAQ. The CDR3 consists of 13 residues. The CDR3 spells CASSLGPQETQYF. In DNA, the CDR3 is TGTGCCAGCAGCTTAGGCCCGCAAGAGACCCAGTACTTC.

The chain is built from TRBV18 and TRBJ1-1; 9 bases map to TRBD1. The CDR3 extends over 14 amino acids. After removal of 3 bases from V and 4 bases from J, the junction contained 3 bases not matched to a gene. Germline-derived CDR1 and CDR2 are KGHSH and LQKENI. CDR3 nucleotides: TGTGCCAGCTCACCCGGACAGGGGATCACTGAAGCTTTCTTT. Its protein product is CASSPGQGITEAFF.

This clonotype has a count of ten or more. The genes are TRBV7-2 and TRBJ1-4; 8 bases map to TRBD1. The length of the CDR3 is 14 residues. The germline V gene encodes CDR1 SGHTA and CDR2 FQGNSA. The junction had 2 bases not matched to a gene; V was cut back by 4 bases and J by 4 bases. CDR3 coding DNA: TGTGCCAGCAGCTGGACAGGGAGTAATGAAAAACTGTTTTTT. This codes for CASSWTGSNEKLFF. Combining the CDR3 with reference TRBV7-2 and TRBJ1-4 gives the whole variable domain GAGVSQSPSNKVTEKGKDVELRCDPISGHTALYWYRQSLGQGLEFLIYFQGNSAPDKSGLPSDRFSAERTGGSVSTLTIQRTQQEDSAVYLCASSWTGSNEKLFFGSGTQLSVL.

This clonotype was seen repeatedly, ten times or more. The chain has TRBV4-1 and TRBJ1-1; 7 nucleotides line up with TRBD1. From germline, CDR1 is MGHRA and CDR2 YSYEKL. The CDR3 contains 14 residues. V gave up 0 bases and J gave up 6 bases; unmatched junction bases: 4. DNA of the CDR3: TGCGCCAGCAGCCAAGATGACAGGGCCGCTGAAGCTTTCTTT. Amino acids: CASSQDDRAAEAFF.

J is TRBJ2-6 and V is TRBV19, with 8 nucleotides matching TRBD1. Germline trimming cut 6 bases from V and 0 bases from J; bases unmatched to any gene: 4. The V gene's germline CDR1 is LNHDA and CDR2 SQIVND (reference sequence). The CDR3 runs 16 residues. CDR3 nucleotides: TGTGCCAGTAGGGACAGGGTCTACTCTGGGGCCAACGTCCTGACTTTC. Translating gives CASRDRVYSGANVLTF.

The CDR3 loop reads CASSLLGSGANVLTF. The CDR3 DNA sequence: TGTGCCAGCAGTTTACTCGGCTCTGGGGCCAACGTCCTGACTTTC. This rearrangement joins TRBV28 to TRBJ2-6; D is uncertain. Germline CDR1 reads MDHEN; CDR2 reads SYDVKM. The V gene lost 2 bases and the J gene lost 0 bases, with 5 bases spanning the gap. This CDR3 contains 15 residues.